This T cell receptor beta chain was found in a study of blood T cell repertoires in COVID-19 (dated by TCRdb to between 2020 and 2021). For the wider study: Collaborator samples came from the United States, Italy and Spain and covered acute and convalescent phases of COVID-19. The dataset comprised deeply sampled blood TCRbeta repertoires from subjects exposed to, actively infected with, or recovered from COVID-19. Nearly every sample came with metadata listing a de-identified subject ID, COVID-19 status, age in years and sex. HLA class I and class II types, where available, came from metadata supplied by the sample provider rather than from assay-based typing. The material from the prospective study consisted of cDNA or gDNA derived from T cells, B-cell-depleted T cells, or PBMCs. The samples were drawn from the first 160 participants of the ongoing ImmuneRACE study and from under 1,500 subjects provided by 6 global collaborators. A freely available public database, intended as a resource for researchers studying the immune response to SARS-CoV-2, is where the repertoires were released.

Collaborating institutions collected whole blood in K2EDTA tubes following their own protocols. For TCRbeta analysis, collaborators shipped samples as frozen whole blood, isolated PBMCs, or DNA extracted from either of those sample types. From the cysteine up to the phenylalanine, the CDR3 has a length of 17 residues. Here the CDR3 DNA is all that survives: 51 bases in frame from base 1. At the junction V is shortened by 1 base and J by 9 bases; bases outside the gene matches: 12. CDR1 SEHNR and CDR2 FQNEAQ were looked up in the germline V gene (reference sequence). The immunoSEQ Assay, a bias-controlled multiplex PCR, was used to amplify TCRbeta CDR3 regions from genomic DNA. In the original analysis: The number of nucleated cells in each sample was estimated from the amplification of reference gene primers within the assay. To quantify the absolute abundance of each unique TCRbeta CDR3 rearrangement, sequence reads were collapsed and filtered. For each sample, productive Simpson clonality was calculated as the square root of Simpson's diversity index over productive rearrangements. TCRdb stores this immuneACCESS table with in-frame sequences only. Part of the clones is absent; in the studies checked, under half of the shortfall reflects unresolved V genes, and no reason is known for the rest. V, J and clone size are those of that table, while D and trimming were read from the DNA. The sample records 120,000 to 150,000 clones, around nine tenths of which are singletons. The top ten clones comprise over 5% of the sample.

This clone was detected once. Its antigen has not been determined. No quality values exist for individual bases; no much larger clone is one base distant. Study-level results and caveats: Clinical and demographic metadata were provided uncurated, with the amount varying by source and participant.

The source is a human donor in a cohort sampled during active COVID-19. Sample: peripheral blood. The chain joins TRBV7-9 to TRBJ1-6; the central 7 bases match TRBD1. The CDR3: CASSLGTGTSVGSPLHF. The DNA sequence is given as TGTGCCAGCAGCTTAGGGACAGGCACCTCGGTTGGTTCACCCCTCCACTTT.